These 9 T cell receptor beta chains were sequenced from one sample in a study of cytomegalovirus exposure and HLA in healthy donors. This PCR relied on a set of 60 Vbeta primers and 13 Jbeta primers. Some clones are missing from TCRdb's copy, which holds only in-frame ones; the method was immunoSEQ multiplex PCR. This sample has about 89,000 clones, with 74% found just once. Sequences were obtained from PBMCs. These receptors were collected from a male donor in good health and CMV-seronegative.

The CDR3 region is CASSLGGSSYNEQFF. The CDR3 DNA follows: TGTGCCAGCAGCTTAGGCGGGAGCTCCTACAATGAGCAGTTCTTC. The gene calls are TRBV5-6 and TRBJ2-1, with TRBD2 identical over 7 bases. The junction had 2 bases not matched to a gene; V was cut back by 2 bases and J by 0 bases. Germline assignment: CDR1 SGHDT and CDR2 YYEEEE. This CDR3 is 15 amino acids long.

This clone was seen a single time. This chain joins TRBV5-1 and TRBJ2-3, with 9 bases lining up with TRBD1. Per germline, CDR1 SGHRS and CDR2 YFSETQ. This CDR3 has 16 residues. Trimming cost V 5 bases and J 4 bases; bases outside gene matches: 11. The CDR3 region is CASRAPGTGRSDTQYF. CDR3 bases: TGCGCCAGCAGAGCCCCGGGGACAGGGCGGTCAGATACGCAGTATTTT.

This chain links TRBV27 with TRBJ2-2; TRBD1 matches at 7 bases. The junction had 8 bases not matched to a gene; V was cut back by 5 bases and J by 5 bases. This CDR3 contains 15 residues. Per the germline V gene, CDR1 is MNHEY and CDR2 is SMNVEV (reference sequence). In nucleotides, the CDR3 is TGTGCCAGCAGTCGTCCAGGGGGTTGGACCGGGGAGCTGTTTTTT. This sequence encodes CASSRPGGWTGELFF.

CDR3 bases: TGTGCCAGTAAATTCTCCGGGGGGGCCACTGTGAGGGATGAGCAGTTCTTC. Its protein is CASKFSGGATVRDEQFF. The chain uses TRBV19 and TRBJ2-1; 8 bases are a match to TRBD2. The germline gives CDR1 LNHDA, CDR2 SQIVND (reference sequence). V lost 7 bases, J lost 8 bases, and 19 bases stayed unmatched. This CDR3 contains 17 residues.

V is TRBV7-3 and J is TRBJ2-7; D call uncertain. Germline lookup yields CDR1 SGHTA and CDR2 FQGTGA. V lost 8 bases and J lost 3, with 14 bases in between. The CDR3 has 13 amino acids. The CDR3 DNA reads TGTGCCAGCTCTCGTGGCAATTTCTACGAGCAGTACTTC. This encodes CASSRGNFYEQYF.

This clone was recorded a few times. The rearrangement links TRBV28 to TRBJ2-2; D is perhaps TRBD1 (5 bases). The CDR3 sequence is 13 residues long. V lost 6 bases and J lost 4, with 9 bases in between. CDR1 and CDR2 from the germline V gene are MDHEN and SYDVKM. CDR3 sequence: CASRDTITGELFF. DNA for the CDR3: TGTGCCAGCAGGGACACAATCACCGGGGAGCTGTTTTTT.

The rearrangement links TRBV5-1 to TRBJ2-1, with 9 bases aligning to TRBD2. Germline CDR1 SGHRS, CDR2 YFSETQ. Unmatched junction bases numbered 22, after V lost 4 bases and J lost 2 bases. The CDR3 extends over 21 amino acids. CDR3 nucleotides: TGCGCCAGCAGCGGGGGCCTAGCGGGACTTTTGCGGGCGTCTACCTACAATGAGCAGTTCTTC. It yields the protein CASSGGLAGLLRASTYNEQFF.

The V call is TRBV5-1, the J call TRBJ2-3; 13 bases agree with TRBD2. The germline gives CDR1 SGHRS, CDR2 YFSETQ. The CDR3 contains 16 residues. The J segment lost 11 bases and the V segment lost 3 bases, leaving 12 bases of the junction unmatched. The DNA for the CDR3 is TGCGCCAGCAGCTCATCTCCGGGACTAGCGGGATGGATGCAGTATTTT. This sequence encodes CASSSSPGLAGWMQYF.

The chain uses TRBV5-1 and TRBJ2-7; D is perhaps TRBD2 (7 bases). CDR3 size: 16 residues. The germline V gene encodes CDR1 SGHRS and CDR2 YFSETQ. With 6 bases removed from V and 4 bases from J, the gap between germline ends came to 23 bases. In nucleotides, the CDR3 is TGCGCCAGCAACCCTGAGGGGGGGGCCGGGTTGTACGAGCAGTACTTC. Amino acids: CASNPEGGAGLYEQYF.